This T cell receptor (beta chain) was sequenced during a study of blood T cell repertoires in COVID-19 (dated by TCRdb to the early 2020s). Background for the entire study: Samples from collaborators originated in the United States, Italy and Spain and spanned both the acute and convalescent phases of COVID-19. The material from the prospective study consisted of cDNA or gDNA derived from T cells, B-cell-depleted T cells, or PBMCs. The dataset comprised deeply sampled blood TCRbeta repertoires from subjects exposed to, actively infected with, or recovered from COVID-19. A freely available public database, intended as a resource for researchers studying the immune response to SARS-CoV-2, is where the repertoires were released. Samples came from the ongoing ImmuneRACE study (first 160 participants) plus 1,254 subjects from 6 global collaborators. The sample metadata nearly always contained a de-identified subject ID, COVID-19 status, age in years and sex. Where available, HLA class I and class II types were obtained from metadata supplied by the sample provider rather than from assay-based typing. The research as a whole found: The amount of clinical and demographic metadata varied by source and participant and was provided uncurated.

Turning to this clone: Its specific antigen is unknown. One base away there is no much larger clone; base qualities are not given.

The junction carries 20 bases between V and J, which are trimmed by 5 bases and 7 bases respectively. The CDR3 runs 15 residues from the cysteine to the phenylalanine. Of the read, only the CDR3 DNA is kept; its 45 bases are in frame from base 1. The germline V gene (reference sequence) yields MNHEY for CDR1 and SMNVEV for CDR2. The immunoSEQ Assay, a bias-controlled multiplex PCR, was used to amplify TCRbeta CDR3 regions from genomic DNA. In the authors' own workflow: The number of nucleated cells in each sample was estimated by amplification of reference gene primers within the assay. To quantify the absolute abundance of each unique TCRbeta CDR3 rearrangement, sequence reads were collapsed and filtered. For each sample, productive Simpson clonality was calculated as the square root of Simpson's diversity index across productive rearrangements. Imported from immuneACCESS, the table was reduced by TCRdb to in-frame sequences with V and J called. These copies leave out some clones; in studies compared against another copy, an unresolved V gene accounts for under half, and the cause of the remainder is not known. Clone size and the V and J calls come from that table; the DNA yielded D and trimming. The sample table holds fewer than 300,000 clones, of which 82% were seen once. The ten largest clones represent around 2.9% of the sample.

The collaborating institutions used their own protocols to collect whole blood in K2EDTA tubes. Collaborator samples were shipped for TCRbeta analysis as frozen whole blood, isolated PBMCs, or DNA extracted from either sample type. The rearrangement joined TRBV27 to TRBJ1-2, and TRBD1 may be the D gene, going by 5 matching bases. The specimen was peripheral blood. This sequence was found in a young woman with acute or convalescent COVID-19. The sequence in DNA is TGTGCCAGCAGTCCCCTTGTCAGGGACTCTCGTGGCTACACCTTC. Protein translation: CASSPLVRDSRGYTF.